This T cell receptor beta chain was captured in a study of blood T cell repertoires in COVID-19. Study-level information: COVID-19 samples collected from the United States, Italy and Spain covered acute and convalescent phases. PBMCs, B-cell-depleted T cells, or T cells provided the cDNA or gDNA that made up the material.

Measured with immunoSEQ multiplex PCR; TCRdb has only the in-frame clones, and not every one. Of under 75,000 clones listed, roughly 91% were seen once; the top ten hold roughly a tenth. Germline loops: CDR1 MNHEY, CDR2 SMNVEV (reference sequence). The CDR3 sequence is 19 residues long. With 0 bases clipped from V and 0 bases from J, the junction kept 8 bases outside the gene matches. The chain joins TRBV27 to TRBJ2-1, with 10 bases matching TRBD2. Material for sequencing was peripheral blood. This sequence was found in a woman under 30 with acute or convalescent COVID-19. CDR3 sequence: CASSLSSPLAGVSYNEQFF. For the CDR3, the DNA is TGTGCCAGCAGTTTATCGTCGCCCCTAGCGGGAGTCTCCTACAATGAGCAGTTCTTC.